This TCR beta chain derives from a study of blood T cell repertoires in COVID-19. Background on the study: PBMCs, B-cell-depleted T cells, or T cells were the source of the cDNA or gDNA that made up the material.

This clone was seen a handful of times. Authors' methods: Nucleated cell number was recorded as an estimate derived from reference gene primer amplification. Assay: immunoSEQ multiplex PCR; the TCRdb copy retains only in-frame clones and omits some. From that table come the V and J calls and clone size; the DNA was used to work out D and trimming. This table has some 64,000 clones, more than 65% appearing once. V gave up 4 bases and J gave up 8 bases, with 17 bases separating them. The germline CDR1 and CDR2 sequences are ENHRY and SYGVKD. CDR3 size: 14 residues. The V gene is TRBV10-3, the J gene TRBJ1-2; D might be TRBD1 (6 bases). The sample comprised peripheral blood. This sequence originates from a human donor in a cohort sampled during active COVID-19. This CDR3 reads CAISVTGKSEGYTF. The DNA for the CDR3 is TGTGCCATCAGTGTCACAGGGAAGTCGGAAGGCTACACCTTC.